These 30 T cell receptor beta chains came from one sample sequenced in a study of blood T cell repertoires in COVID-19. Sequencing used immunoSEQ multiplex PCR; TCRdb keeps in-frame clones, though not all of them. The profile shows around 180,000 clones, under 90% of them singletons. Sequences were obtained from PBMCs or T cells enriched from blood (not recorded which). The receptors come from a man aged 50 to 60 who had recovered from COVID-19.

V and J are TRBV6-6 and TRBJ2-7; perhaps TRBD1 as D (6 bases). The germline gives CDR1 MNHNY, CDR2 SVGAGI (reference sequence). CDR3 size: 14 residues. V lost 6 bases, J lost 3 bases, and 15 bases lay in between. CDR3 protein: CASSHRGGYYEQYF. DNA of the CDR3: TGTGCCAGCAGCCACCGTGGGGGCTACTACGAGCAGTACTTC.

The CDR3: CASGRVGGYEQYF. CDR3 DNA: TGTGCCAGCGGGAGGGTGGGCGGCTACGAGCAGTACTTC. The chain combines TRBV7-9 with TRBJ2-7, with 7 bases fitting TRBD2. Per the germline V gene, CDR1 is SEHNR and CDR2 is FQNEAQ (reference sequence). V trimming: 8 bases; J trimming: 3 bases; junction bases outside the gene matches: 7. The CDR3 has 13 residues.

The chain couples TRBV4-3 to TRBJ2-1, with D possibly TRBD2 on 7 matching bases. This CDR3 region has 15 residues. V lost 0 bases to trimming and J lost 8 bases, with 14 bases between them. Germline lookup yields CDR1 LGHNA and CDR2 YSLEER. The CDR3 here is CASSQEFLGGHEQFF. Here the CDR3 DNA reads TGCGCCAGCAGCCAAGAATTTCTGGGGGGGCATGAGCAGTTCTTC.

The chain combines TRBV18 with TRBJ1-4; TRBD1 aligns across 7 bases. The CDR3 is 17 residues long. Germline CDR1 is KGHSH and CDR2 is LQKENI. The V segment lost 2 bases and the J segment 2 bases; nucleotides outside the gene matches: 8. The CDR3 sequence is CASSPLPLTGTNEKLFF. DNA of the CDR3: TGTGCCAGCTCACCATTACCTCTGACAGGGACTAATGAAAAACTGTTTTTT.

This chain joins TRBV7-9 and TRBJ2-5; possible D gene TRBD1, 7 bases. V lost 7 bases and J lost 4, with 25 bases in between. Germline V gene sequence: CDR1 SEHNR, CDR2 FQNEAQ (reference sequence). This CDR3 is built from 17 residues. CDR3 in amino acids: CASTEGAARGGGETQYF. CDR3 sequence (DNA): TGTGCCAGCACCGAGGGGGCAGCTCGGGGAGGAGGAGAGACCCAGTACTTC.

V is TRBV27 and J is TRBJ2-3; possibly TRBD1 for D (5 bases). CDR3 length equals 13 residues. The V and J ends lost 5 bases and 0 bases respectively, with 6 bases between them. CDR1 and CDR2 (germline): MNHEY, SMNVEV (reference sequence). In nucleotides, the CDR3 is TGTGCCAGCAGTCACAGGAGCACAGATACGCAGTATTTT. Amino acid sequence: CASSHRSTDTQYF.

The J gene is TRBJ1-5, the V gene TRBV28, with 8 positions matching TRBD1. Germline V lookup: CDR1 MDHEN, CDR2 SYDVKM. Trimming took 6 bases from V and 3 from J; bases not matched to a gene: 7. The CDR3 length is 15 residues. The CDR3 DNA reads as TGTGCCAGCAGGCCGGGACAGGCCACCAATCAGCCCCAGCATTTT. Its translation is CASRPGQATNQPQHF.

V and J are TRBV28 and TRBJ2-7, with a tentative D call TRBD2 (6 bases). This CDR3 contains 14 residues. Trimming removed 6 bases from V and 3 bases from J, with 15 bases in between. Germline CDR1 and CDR2: MDHEN and SYDVKM. The CDR3 region is CASRSGGNYYEQYF. The DNA for the CDR3 is TGTGCCAGCAGGTCCGGGGGAAACTACTACGAGCAGTACTTC.

The J gene is TRBJ1-2, the V gene TRBV15; D remains unclear. CDR1 is LNHNV, CDR2 YYDKDF, per germline (reference sequence). V lost 7 bases and J lost 1, with 13 bases in between. This CDR3 comprises 14 residues. CDR3 protein: CATTPSRGNYGYTF. The CDR3 DNA follows: TGTGCCACCACCCCATCCCGGGGTAACTATGGCTACACCTTC.

The CDR3 region has the DNA TGCAGCGCCTCGGCGGCCTACGAGCAGTACTTC. This gives the protein CSASAAYEQYF. The chain combines TRBV20-1 with TRBJ2-7; no reliable D call. Germline CDR1 DFQATT, CDR2 SNEGSKA (reference sequence). The CDR3 spans 11 residues.

Only one count was recorded for this clone. The V and J genes are TRBV4-1 and TRBJ2-7, with D possibly being TRBD2 (6 bases). This CDR3 is 14 amino acids long. V was shortened by 4 bases and J by 1 base, with 11 bases between the two germline ends. Germline CDR1 MGHRA, CDR2 YSYEKL. CDR3 nucleotides: TGCGCCAGCAGCCTTACCGGGAGTTCCTACGAGCAGTACTTC. This sequence encodes CASSLTGSSYEQYF.

The chain uses TRBV19 and TRBJ1-1; the D is unclear. The V end was cut by 4 bases, the J end by 3 bases, with 9 bases between. The CDR3 has 13 amino acids. Germline CDR1 and CDR2: LNHDA and SQIVND (reference sequence). The CDR3 DNA reads as TGTGCCAGTAGTAGAGTATCGGACACTGAAGCTTTCTTT. This translates into CASSRVSDTEAFF.

This clone was detected a few times. This chain uses TRBV27 with TRBJ1-5, with D maybe TRBD1 (6 bases). CDR3 length: 13 residues. Germline V gene lookup returns CDR1 MNHEY and CDR2 SMNVEV (reference sequence). V gave up 7 bases and J gave up 10 bases, with 17 bases separating them. In nucleotides, the CDR3 is TGTGCCAGCACCAATCCCCTAGGGGGACCCCAGCATTTT. Translated: CASTNPLGGPQHF.

The chain has TRBV18 and TRBJ1-1; D unclear. Germline V gene sequence: CDR1 KGHSH, CDR2 LQKENI. V was cut by 2 bases and J by 0 bases, with 10 bases left in between. The CDR3 runs 15 residues. The DNA of the CDR3 is TGTGCCAGCTCACCAATGGCGGGGATGAACACTGAAGCTTTCTTT. Translated: CASSPMAGMNTEAFF.

This rearrangement joins TRBV27 to TRBJ1-2, with D perhaps matching TRBD1 (5 bases). The CDR3 is made up of 14 amino acids. Germline-derived CDR1 and CDR2 are MNHEY and SMNVEV (reference sequence). The germline V and J ends were trimmed by 6 bases and 1 base, with 12 bases remaining between them. The CDR3 region has the DNA TGTGCCAGCAGGGGGCAAGGGCTTAACTATGGCTACACCTTC. Amino acid sequence: CASRGQGLNYGYTF.

The chain recombines TRBV18 with TRBJ1-2, with 7 nucleotides matching TRBD1. This CDR3 has 17 amino acids. V lost 4 bases, J lost 4 bases, and 15 bases stayed unmatched. Germline loops: CDR1 KGHSH, CDR2 LQKENI. Here the CDR3 DNA reads TGTGCCAGCTCACTGTCAACAGGGGCCCCCACATTCTATGGCTACACCTTC. This codes for CASSLSTGAPTFYGYTF. Drawing the rest from reference TRBV18 and TRBJ1-2, the complete variable domain is NAGVMQNPRHLVRRRGQEARLRCSPMKGHSHVYWYRQLPEEGLKFMVYLQKENIIDESGMPKERFSAEFPKEGPSILRIQQVVRGDSAAYFCASSLSTGAPTFYGYTFGSGTRLTVV.

The rearrangement links TRBV12-3 or TRBV12-4 to TRBJ1-1; 8 bases are shared with TRBD1. Losses at the gene ends were 3 bases for V and 8 bases for J; bases not matched to a gene: 2. The length of the CDR3 is 12 residues. The CDR3 protein is CASSFGDREAFF. CDR3 coding DNA: TGTGCCAGCAGTTTTGGGGACAGGGAAGCTTTCTTT.

This sequence joins TRBV2 and TRBJ1-4; D remains ambiguous. V gave up 7 bases and J gave up 7 bases, with 13 bases separating them. The CDR3 sequence is 13 residues long. Germline-derived CDR1 and CDR2 are SNHLY and FYNNEI. This CDR3 is CASIAALVEKLFF. DNA of the CDR3: TGTGCCAGCATAGCTGCCTTGGTTGAAAAACTGTTTTTT.

The CDR3 DNA follows: TGTGCCAGCACCTCCGGGAGCCGACAGCCCCAGCATTTT. Its protein product is CASTSGSRQPQHF. The gene calls are TRBV6-5 and TRBJ1-5; no clear D. The CDR3 loop spans 13 amino acids. Trimming took 7 bases from V and 7 from J, leaving 14 bases between them. Looked up from germline, CDR1 is MNHEY and CDR2 is SVGAGI.

The V and J genes are TRBV4-2 and TRBJ1-2; 9 nucleotides match TRBD1. Germline CDR1 reads LGHNA; CDR2 reads YNFKEQ. The ends lost 6 bases at V and 5 bases at J; junction bases unmatched: 10. CDR3 length: 15 residues. The CDR3 DNA reads as TGTGCCAGCAGACCCTCCGGGACAGGGCCGTATGGCTACACCTTC. Protein product: CASRPSGTGPYGYTF.

The V gene is TRBV4-1, the J gene TRBJ1-2; 7 bases are shared with TRBD1. The V gene end was trimmed by 2 bases and the J gene end by 4 bases; junction bases not matched to a gene: 7. Germline lookup yields CDR1 MGHRA and CDR2 YSYEKL. The CDR3 has 15 residues. The CDR3 reads CASSQTTGPGYGYTF. CDR3 nucleotide sequence: TGCGCCAGCAGCCAAACGACAGGGCCAGGCTATGGCTACACCTTC.

The chain uses TRBV5-6 and TRBJ1-1; D might be TRBD1 (6 bases). This CDR3 is 15 amino acids long. Germline V gives CDR1 SGHDT, CDR2 YYEEEE. Trimming shortened V by 4 bases and J by 4 bases, and 17 bases separated the two germline ends. In DNA, the CDR3 is TGTGCCAGCAGCCACCGACAGGTCCCCTCCACTGAAGCTTTCTTT. As protein: CASSHRQVPSTEAFF.

The chain couples TRBV12-3 or TRBV12-4 to TRBJ2-7; 7 nucleotides line up with TRBD2. The CDR3 is 12 residues long. Trimming removed 3 bases from V and 12 bases from J; junction bases left unmatched: 8. CDR3 nucleotide sequence: TGTGCCAGCAGTTTTGGGGCTGGGGGGGTGTACTTC. It codes for CASSFGAGGVYF.

This clone was seen more than once but under ten times. One end of the junction varies from germline; a read error may be responsible. This chain links TRBV7-2 with TRBJ2-1; maybe TRBD2 (6 bases). This CDR3 has 11 residues. The germline V gene has CDR1 SGHTA and CDR2 FQGNSA. The CDR3 nucleotides read TGTGCCAGCAGCCTAGCGAAGACTTGGTTCTTC. Translated, it gives CASSLAKTWFF.

The chain is built from TRBV19 and TRBJ2-3, with D maybe TRBD2 (6 bases). The CDR3 has 14 residues. V was pared by 9 bases and J by 3 bases, with 16 bases between. Germline values: CDR1 LNHDA, CDR2 SQIVND (reference sequence). CDR3 bases: TGTGCCAGCAGGAGGGGTGCGATAACAGATACGCAGTATTTT. It codes for CASRRGAITDTQYF.

The V and J genes are TRBV3-1 (or the pseudogene TRBV3-2) and TRBJ2-2; D uncertain. The CDR3 runs to 16 residues. The V end was cut by 4 bases, the J end by 4 bases, with 16 bases between. Germline CDR1 and CDR2: LGHDT and YNNKEL (reference sequence). In nucleotides, the CDR3 is TGTGCCAGCAGCCGATCGTTGAGGCTAGTCACCGGGGAGCTGTTTTTT. Protein: CASSRSLRLVTGELFF.

In this sample, this clone turned up a few times. The chain has TRBV19 and TRBJ1-4, with 9 bases matching TRBD1. Unmatched junction bases numbered 3, after V lost 6 bases and J lost 4 bases. Germline-derived CDR1 and CDR2 are LNHDA and SQIVND (reference sequence). CDR3 size: 14 residues. As DNA, the CDR3 is TGTGCCAGTAGCAGGGGACAGGGTAATGAAAAACTGTTTTTT. As protein: CASSRGQGNEKLFF.

The rearrangement links TRBV3-1 (or the pseudogene TRBV3-2) to TRBJ2-1; no firm D call. This CDR3 is 12 amino acids long. Germline values: CDR1 LGHDT, CDR2 YNNKEL (reference sequence). V lost 2 bases and J 5 bases, leaving 4 bases between the germline ends. This CDR3 reads CASSQSHNEQFF. For the CDR3, the DNA is TGTGCCAGCAGCCAATCTCACAATGAGCAGTTCTTC.

This chain uses TRBV4-1 with TRBJ2-5, with D tentatively TRBD2 (6 bases). Germline V CDR1 and CDR2: MGHRA, YSYEKL. CDR3 length equals 16 residues. Trimming left V 0 bases short and J 3 bases short, with 14 bases between. The CDR3 DNA is TGCGCCAGCAGCCAAGATGGAGGGAGAATGGAAGAGACCCAGTACTTC. It translates to CASSQDGGRMEETQYF.

This clone was counted between two and nine times. CDR3 residues: CASSPTRGNYGYTF. The CDR3 DNA reads as TGTGCCAGCAGCCCGACCAGGGGGAACTATGGCTACACCTTC. This rearrangement joins TRBV6-5 to TRBJ1-2; 7 positions agree with TRBD1. CDR1 is MNHEY, CDR2 SVGAGI, per germline. The CDR3 length is 14 residues. Trimming removed 6 bases from V and 2 bases from J; junction bases left unmatched: 6.